This TCR beta chain came from a study of identical twins. Overall study findings and caveats: Carriage of fewer insertions was seen in abundant cord blood beta clonotypes, whereas memory repertoires showed none.

The CDR3 is 14 residues long. The V gene's germline CDR1 is DFQATT and CDR2 SNEGSKA (reference sequence). The V end lost 5 bases, the J end lost 2 bases, and 13 bases lay between the germline ends. In this sample, this clonotype turned up a few times. What it binds is unknown. Each CDR3 protein gets one entry after TCRdb re-called the 5' RACE reads with MiXCR. The table records fewer than 550,000 distinct CDR3 sequences, 14% of them present only once. The sample also formed part of further work on yellow fever vaccine responses in identical twins.

Material for sequencing was CD4+ T cells sorted from blood. The chain links TRBV20-1 to TRBJ2-4, with a weak D call TRBD1 (6 bases). The source is a woman between 18 and 29 years old in good health. CDR3 sequence: CSADPQGTKNIQYF. CDR3 nucleotide sequence: TGCAGTGCTGACCCACAGGGTACCAAAAACATTCAGTACTTC.